The clone carrying this TCR beta chain was counted a single time. The CDR3 totals 17 residues. V gave up 3 bases and J gave up 1 base, with 18 bases separating them. Looked up from germline, CDR1 is LGHDT and CDR2 is YNNKEL (reference sequence). Seattle's cohort entered during active infection and was followed longitudinally. This record comes from a study of blood T cell repertoires in COVID-19. Study summary: Samples representing acute and convalescent COVID-19 were sourced from the United States, Italy and Spain. From T cells, B-cell-depleted T cells, or PBMCs came the material, which was cDNA or gDNA.

In the authors' workflow: The authors estimated nucleated cell counts from reference gene primer amplification. Sequencing was performed with immunoSEQ multiplex PCR; in TCRdb, only in-frame clones are kept and a portion is missing. That table furnishes V, J and clone size, whereas the DNA furnished D and trimming. The table lists about 250,000 clones, approximately 85% of them singletons. This chain links TRBV3-1 (or the pseudogene TRBV3-2) with TRBJ1-1; maybe TRBD1 (6 bases). Sequencing was done on a sample of peripheral blood. This clonotype originated in a woman of 80 years or more with COVID-19, enrolled during active disease. The CDR3 region is CASSHSRGQGRNTEAFF. CDR3 coding DNA: TGTGCCAGCAGCCATTCCAGGGGCCAGGGAAGGAACACTGAAGCTTTCTTT.